Sequencing of this T cell receptor beta chain was carried out in a study of blood T cell repertoires in COVID-19 (TCRdb year 2020). Study-wide context: Samples from collaborators originated in the United States, Italy and Spain and spanned both the acute and convalescent phases of COVID-19. The prospective study material was composed of cDNA or gDNA derived from T cells, B-cell-depleted T cells, or PBMCs. Deeply sampled blood TCRbeta repertoires from subjects exposed to, actively infected with, or recovered from COVID-19 were included in the dataset. The repertoires were made available in a free public database intended to serve as a resource for research on the immune response to SARS-CoV-2. The samples were drawn from the first 160 participants of the ongoing ImmuneRACE study and from 950 to 1,500 subjects provided by 6 global collaborators. The sample metadata nearly always contained a de-identified subject ID, COVID-19 status, age in years and sex. Where available, HLA class I and class II types were obtained from metadata supplied by the sample provider rather than from assay-based typing. Results and caveats for the whole study, not just this receptor: The quantity of clinical and demographic metadata differed by source and by participant and was supplied without curation.

According to the germline V gene, CDR1 reads SGHTA and CDR2 reads FQGNSA. Taken from cysteine to phenylalanine, the CDR3 has 16 residues. The kept DNA is CDR3 alone, 48 bases in frame from the first base. Relative to germline, V is missing 4 bases and J is missing 2 bases, with 11 bases of the junction outside any gene match. Enrolling through a virtual design, the prospective study's participants ranged in age from about 18 to 89 years and lived across roughly 23 United States geographic areas. In the prospective study, cohorts were assigned on the basis of participant-reported clinical history obtained from a screening survey and a study questionnaire. In the prospective study, mobile phlebotomists collected whole blood, serum and a nasopharyngeal or oropharyngeal swab from each participant. Prospective study participants could optionally give additional blood draws and questionnaires over an approximately 2-month period. Prospective study blood samples were shipped either frozen or at room temperature before DNA extraction.

For this clone: No antigen is known for it. Per-base qualities were not stored, and no clone one base away is much larger.

TCRbeta CDR3 regions were amplified from genomic DNA using the immunoSEQ Assay, a bias-controlled multiplex PCR. For the original study's pipeline: Within the assay, amplification of reference gene primers was used to estimate how many nucleated cells each sample contained. To quantify the absolute abundance of each unique TCRbeta CDR3 rearrangement, sequence reads were collapsed and filtered. For each sample, productive Simpson clonality was calculated as the square root of Simpson's diversity index across productive rearrangements. TCRdb retrieved this table from immuneACCESS and kept in-frame rearrangements only. Not all clones are present; in checked studies, unresolved V genes account for under half, and no reason is known for the remainder. Clonal size and the V and J genes are those of that table, whereas D and trimming came from the DNA. The sample yields about 210,000 clones; around 86% were counted once. The ten largest clonotypes hold 8.9% of the sample.

This TCR derives from a woman aged 50 to 60 with acute COVID-19. The chain links TRBV7-2 with TRBJ2-7; TRBD1 aligns with 7 central bases. Sequencing used PBMCs or T cells enriched from blood (not recorded which). The nucleotides are TGTGCCAGCAGCTCTACTCCCCCAACAGGGGCCTACGAGCAGTACTTC. Translated, it reads CASSSTPPTGAYEQYF. This CDR3, with the reference TRBV7-2 and TRBJ2-7 proteins standing in past its ends, gives the full variable domain GAGVSQSPSNKVTEKGKDVELRCDPISGHTALYWYRQSLGQGLEFLIYFQGNSAPDKSGLPSDRFSAERTGGSVSTLTIQRTQQEDSAVYLCASSSTPPTGAYEQYFGPGTRLTVT.